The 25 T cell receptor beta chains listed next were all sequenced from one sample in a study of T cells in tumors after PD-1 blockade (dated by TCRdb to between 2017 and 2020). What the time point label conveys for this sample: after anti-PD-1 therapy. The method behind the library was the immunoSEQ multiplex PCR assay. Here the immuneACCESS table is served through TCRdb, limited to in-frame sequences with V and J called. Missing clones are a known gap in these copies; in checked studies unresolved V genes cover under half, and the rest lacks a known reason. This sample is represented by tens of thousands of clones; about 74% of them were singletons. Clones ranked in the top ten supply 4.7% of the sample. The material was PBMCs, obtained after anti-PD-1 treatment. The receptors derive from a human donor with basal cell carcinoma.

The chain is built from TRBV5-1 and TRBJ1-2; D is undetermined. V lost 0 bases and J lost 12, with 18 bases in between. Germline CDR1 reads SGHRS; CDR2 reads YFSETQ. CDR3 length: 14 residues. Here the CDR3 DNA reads TGCGCCAGCAGCTTGGCGCCGGGAGTTAGCGGCCACACCTTC. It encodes CASSLAPGVSGHTF.

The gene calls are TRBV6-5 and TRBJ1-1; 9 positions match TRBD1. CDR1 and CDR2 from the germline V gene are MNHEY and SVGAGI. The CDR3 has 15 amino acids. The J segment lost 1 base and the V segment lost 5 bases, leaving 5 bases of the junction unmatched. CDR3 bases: TGTGCCAGCAGTAGGACAGGGGTTGGGAACACTGAAGCTTTCTTT. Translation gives CASSRTGVGNTEAFF.

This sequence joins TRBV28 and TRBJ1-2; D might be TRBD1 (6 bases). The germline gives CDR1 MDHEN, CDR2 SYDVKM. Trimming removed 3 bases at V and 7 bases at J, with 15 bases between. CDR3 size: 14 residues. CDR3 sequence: CASSLIWGGGGYTF. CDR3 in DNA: TGTGCCAGCAGTTTGATATGGGGAGGGGGTGGCTACACCTTC.

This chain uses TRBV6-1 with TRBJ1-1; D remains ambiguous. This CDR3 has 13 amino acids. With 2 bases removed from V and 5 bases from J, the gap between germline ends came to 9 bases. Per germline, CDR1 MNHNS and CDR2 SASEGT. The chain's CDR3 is CASSEYRATEAFF. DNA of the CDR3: TGTGCCAGCAGTGAATACCGGGCGACTGAAGCTTTCTTT.

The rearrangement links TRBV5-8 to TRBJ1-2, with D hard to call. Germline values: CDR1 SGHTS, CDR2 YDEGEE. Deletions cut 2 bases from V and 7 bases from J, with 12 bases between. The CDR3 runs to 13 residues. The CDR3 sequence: CASSFLEWGGYTF. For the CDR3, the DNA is TGTGCCAGCAGCTTTTTAGAGTGGGGTGGCTACACCTTC.

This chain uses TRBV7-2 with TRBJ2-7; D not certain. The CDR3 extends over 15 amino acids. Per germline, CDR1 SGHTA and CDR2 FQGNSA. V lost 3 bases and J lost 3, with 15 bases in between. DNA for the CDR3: TGTGCCAGCAGCTTCTTTCCCGGCTTGGACTACGAGCAGTACTTC. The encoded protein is CASSFFPGLDYEQYF.

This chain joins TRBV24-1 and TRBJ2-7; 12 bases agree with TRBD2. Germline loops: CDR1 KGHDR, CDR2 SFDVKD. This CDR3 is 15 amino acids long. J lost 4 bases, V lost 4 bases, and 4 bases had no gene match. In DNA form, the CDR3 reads TGTGCCACCAGTGAAGGGACTAGCGGGCGATACGAGCAGTACTTC. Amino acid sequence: CATSEGTSGRYEQYF.

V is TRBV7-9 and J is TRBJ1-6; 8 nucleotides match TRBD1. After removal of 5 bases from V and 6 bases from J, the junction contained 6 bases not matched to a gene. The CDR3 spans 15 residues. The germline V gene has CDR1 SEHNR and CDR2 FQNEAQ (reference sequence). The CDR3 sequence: CASSGSGGGNSPLHF. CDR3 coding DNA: TGTGCCAGCAGCGGGTCAGGGGGCGGTAATTCACCCCTCCACTTT.

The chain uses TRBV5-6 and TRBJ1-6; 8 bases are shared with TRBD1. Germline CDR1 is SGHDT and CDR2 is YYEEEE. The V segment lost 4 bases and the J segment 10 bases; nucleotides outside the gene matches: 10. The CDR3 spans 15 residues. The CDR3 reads CASSPLTGAGSPLHF. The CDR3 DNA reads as TGTGCCAGCAGCCCTCTGACAGGGGCGGGATCACCCCTCCACTTT. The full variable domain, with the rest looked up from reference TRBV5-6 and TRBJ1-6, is DAGVTQSPTHLIKTRGQQVTLRCSPKSGHDTVSWYQQALGQGPQFIFQYYEEEERQRGNFPDRFSGHQFPNYSSELNVNALLLGDSALYLCASSPLTGAGSPLHFGNGTRLTVT.

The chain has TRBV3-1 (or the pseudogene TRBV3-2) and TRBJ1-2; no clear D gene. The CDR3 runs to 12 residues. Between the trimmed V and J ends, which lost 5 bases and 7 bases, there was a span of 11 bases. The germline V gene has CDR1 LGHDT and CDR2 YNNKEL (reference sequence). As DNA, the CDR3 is TGTGCCAGCAGCGAGACAAGAACTGGCTACACCTTC. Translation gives CASSETRTGYTF.

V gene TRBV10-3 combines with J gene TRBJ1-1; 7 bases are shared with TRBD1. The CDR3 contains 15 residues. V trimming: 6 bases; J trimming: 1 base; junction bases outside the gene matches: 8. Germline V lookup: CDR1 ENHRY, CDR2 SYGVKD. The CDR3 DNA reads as TGTGCCATCAGCAACCCCTCAGGGGGGAACACTGAAGCTTTCTTT. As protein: CAISNPSGGNTEAFF.

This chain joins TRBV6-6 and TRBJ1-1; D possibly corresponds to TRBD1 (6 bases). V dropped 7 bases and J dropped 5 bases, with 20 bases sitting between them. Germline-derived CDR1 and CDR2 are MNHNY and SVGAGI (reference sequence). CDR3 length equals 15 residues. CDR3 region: CASTREAGVGTEAFF. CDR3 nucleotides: TGTGCCAGCACCCGGGAGGCAGGGGTGGGTACTGAAGCTTTCTTT.

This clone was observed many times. The chain's CDR3 is CSVVSGRDSGNTIYF. In DNA form, the CDR3 reads TGCAGCGTTGTTTCGGGCAGGGACTCTGGAAACACCATATATTTT. J is TRBJ1-3 and V is TRBV29-1; tentatively, D is TRBD1 (5 bases). The ends were cut back, 4 bases at V and 0 bases at J, with 13 bases in the middle. The germline CDR1 and CDR2 sequences are SQVTM and ANQGSEA. This CDR3 spans 15 amino acids.

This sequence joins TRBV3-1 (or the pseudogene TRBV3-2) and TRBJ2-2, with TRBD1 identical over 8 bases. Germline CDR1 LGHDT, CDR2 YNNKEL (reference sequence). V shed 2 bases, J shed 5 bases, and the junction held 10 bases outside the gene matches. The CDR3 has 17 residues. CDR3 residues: CASSQTTDRVETGELFF. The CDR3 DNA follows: TGTGCCAGCAGCCAAACTACGGACAGGGTAGAAACCGGGGAGCTGTTTTTT.

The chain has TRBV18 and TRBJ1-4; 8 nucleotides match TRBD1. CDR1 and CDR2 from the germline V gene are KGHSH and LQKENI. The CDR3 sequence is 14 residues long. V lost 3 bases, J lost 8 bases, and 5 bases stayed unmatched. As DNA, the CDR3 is TGTGCCAGCTCACCTGGGACAGGTACCGAAAAACTGTTTTTT. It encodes CASSPGTGTEKLFF. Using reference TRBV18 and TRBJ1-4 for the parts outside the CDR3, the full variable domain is NAGVMQNPRHLVRRRGQEARLRCSPMKGHSHVYWYRQLPEEGLKFMVYLQKENIIDESGMPKERFSAEFPKEGPSILRIQQVVRGDSAAYFCASSPGTGTEKLFFGSGTQLSVL.

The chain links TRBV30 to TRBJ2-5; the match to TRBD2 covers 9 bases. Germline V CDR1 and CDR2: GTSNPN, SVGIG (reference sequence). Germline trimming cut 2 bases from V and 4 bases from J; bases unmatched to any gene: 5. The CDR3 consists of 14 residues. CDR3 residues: CAWSLGTSRETQYF. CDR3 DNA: TGTGCCTGGAGTCTGGGGACTAGCAGAGAGACCCAGTACTTC.

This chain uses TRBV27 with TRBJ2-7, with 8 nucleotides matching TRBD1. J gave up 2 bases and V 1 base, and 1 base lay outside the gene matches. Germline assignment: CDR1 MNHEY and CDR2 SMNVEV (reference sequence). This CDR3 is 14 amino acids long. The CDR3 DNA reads TGTGCCAGCAGTTTATGGACAGGGCCCTACGAGCAGTACTTC. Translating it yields CASSLWTGPYEQYF.

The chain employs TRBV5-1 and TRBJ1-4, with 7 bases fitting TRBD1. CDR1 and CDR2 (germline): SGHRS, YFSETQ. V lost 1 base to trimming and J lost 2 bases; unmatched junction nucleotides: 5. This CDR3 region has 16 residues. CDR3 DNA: TGCGCCAGCAGCTTGTTCCAGGGGGTTACTAATGAAAAACTGTTTTTT. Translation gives CASSLFQGVTNEKLFF. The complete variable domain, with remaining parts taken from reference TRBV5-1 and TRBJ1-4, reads KAGVTQTPRYLIKTRGQQVTLSCSPISGHRSVSWYQQTPGQGLQFLFEYFSETQRNKGNFPGRFSGRQFSNSRSEMNVSTLELGDSALYLCASSLFQGVTNEKLFFGSGTQLSVL.

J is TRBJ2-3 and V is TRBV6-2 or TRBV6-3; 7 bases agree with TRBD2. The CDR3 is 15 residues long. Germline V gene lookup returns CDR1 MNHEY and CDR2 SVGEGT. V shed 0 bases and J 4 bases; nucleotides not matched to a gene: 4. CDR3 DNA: TGTGCCAGCAGTTACTCGACCAGCGGGGCAGATACGCAGTATTTT. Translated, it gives CASSYSTSGADTQYF.

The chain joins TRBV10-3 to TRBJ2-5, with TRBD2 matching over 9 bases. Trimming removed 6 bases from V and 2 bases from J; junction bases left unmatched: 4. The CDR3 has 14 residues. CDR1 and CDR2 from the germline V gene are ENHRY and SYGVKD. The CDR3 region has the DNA TGTGCCATCAGGACTAGCGGAGCACAAGAGACCCAGTACTTC. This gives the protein CAIRTSGAQETQYF.

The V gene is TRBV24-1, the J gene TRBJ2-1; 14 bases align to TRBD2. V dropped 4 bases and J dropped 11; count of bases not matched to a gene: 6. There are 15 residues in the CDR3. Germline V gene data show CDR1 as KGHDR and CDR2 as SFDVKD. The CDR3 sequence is CATSETSGGARKQFF. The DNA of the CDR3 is TGTGCCACCAGTGAGACTAGCGGGGGGGCCAGGAAGCAGTTCTTC.

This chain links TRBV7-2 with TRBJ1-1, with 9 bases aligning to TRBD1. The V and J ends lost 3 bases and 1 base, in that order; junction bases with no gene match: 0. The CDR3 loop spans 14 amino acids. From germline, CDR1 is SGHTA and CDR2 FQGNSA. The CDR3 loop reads CASSLGQGNTEAFF. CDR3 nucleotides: TGTGCCAGCAGCTTGGGACAGGGGAACACTGAAGCTTTCTTT.

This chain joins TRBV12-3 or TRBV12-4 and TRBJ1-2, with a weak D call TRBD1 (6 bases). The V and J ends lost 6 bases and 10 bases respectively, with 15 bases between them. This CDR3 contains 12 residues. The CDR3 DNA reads TGTGCCAGCAGACAGGGAATTCGGGACTACACCTTC. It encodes CASRQGIRDYTF.

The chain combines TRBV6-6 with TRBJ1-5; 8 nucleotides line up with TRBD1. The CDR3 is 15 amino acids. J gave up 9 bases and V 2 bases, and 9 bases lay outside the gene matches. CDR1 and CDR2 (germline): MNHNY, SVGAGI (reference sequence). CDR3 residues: CASSYLQQGVGPQHF. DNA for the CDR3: TGTGCCAGCAGTTACCTCCAACAGGGGGTAGGGCCCCAGCATTTT.

The CDR3 DNA reads TGTGCCAGCAGCTTAAGAGGACAGGGGAGCAATGAGCAGTTCTTC. Amino acid sequence: CASSLRGQGSNEQFF. V gene TRBV13 combines with J gene TRBJ2-1; the match to TRBD1 covers 9 bases. The CDR3 sequence is 15 residues long. The ends lost 2 bases at V and 6 bases at J; junction bases unmatched: 5. Germline-derived CDR1 and CDR2 are PRHDT and FYEKMQ (reference sequence).